The following is a TCR beta chain sequence with its context. This specimen belongs to a study of technical replicates of blood from a few donors. Germline V CDR1 and CDR2: SGHTA, FQGNSA. The CDR3 spans 16 residues. V lost 3 bases, J lost 0 bases, and 11 bases lay in between. Profiling relied on immunoSEQ multiplex PCR, and the TCRdb table lists in-frame clones only, not all of them. The profile shows about 75,000 clones, about 90% of them singletons. This TCR was recovered from a human donor in good health. The rearrangement links TRBV7-2 to TRBJ2-2; possibly TRBD2 for D (5 bases). The sequencing sample was made of T cells isolated from PBMCs. The CDR3 nucleotides are TGTGCCAGCAGCTTTCCTGGCGGGTCGAACACCGGGGAGCTGTTTTTT. Translation gives CASSFPGGSNTGELFF.